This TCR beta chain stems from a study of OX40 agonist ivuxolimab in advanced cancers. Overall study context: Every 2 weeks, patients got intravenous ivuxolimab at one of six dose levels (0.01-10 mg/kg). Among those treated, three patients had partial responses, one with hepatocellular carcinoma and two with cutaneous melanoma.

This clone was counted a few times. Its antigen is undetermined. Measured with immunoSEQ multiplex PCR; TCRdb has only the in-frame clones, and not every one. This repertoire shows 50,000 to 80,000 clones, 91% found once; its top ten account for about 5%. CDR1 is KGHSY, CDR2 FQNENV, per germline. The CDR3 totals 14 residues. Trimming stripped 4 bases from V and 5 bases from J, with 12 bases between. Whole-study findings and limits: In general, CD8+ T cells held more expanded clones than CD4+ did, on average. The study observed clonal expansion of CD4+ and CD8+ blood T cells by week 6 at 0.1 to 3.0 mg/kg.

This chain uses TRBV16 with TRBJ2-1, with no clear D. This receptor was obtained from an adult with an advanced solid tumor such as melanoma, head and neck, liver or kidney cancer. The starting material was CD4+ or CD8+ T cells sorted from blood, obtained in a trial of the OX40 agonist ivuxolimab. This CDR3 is CASSPHWANNEQFF. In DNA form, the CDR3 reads TGTGCCAGCAGCCCCCATTGGGCTAACAATGAGCAGTTCTTC.